The 8 T cell receptor beta chains given below trace back to one sample, sequenced in a study of CD8+ T cells in alopecia areata. Investigators isolated RNA and reverse transcribed it into cDNA to act as the sequencing template. Some clones are missing from TCRdb's copy, which holds only in-frame ones; the method was immunoSEQ multiplex PCR. There are around 35,000 clones in the sample; roughly 53% occur only once, and 30% to 50% lies in the top ten. The specimen sequenced was NKG2D-high CD8+ T cells sorted from blood. These receptors originate from a human donor with alopecia areata.

This clone turned up a few times. The genes are TRBV7-2 and TRBJ2-2; D may correspond to TRBD1 or TRBD2 (6 bases each). V dropped 5 bases and J dropped 9 bases, with 13 bases sitting between them. This CDR3 is built from 13 residues. Per germline, CDR1 SGHTA and CDR2 FQGNSA. The chain's CDR3 is CASSPVRGRELFF. The DNA of the CDR3 is TGTGCCAGCAGCCCAGTCCGGGGGCGGGAGCTGTTTTTT.

This clone came up a few times. The J gene is TRBJ2-1, the V gene TRBV14; possible D gene TRBD2, 6 bases. Germline values: CDR1 SGHDN, CDR2 FVKESK. Deletions cut 4 bases from V and 5 bases from J, with 12 bases between. CDR3 size: 14 residues. The CDR3: CASSPVGLHNEQFF. CDR3 in DNA: TGTGCCAGCAGCCCCGTGGGACTGCACAATGAGCAGTTCTTC. Variable domain in full (rest from reference TRBV14 and TRBJ2-1): EAGVTQFPSHSVIEKGQTVTLRCDPISGHDNLYWYRRVMGKEIKFLLHFVKESKQDESGMPNNRFLAERTGGTYSTLKVQPAELEDSGVYFCASSPVGLHNEQFFGPGTRLTVL.

This clone was detected only once. This chain uses TRBV4-3 with TRBJ2-7, with a tentative D call TRBD2 (6 bases). CDR3 size: 14 residues. The ends were cut back, 3 bases at V and 0 bases at J, with 9 bases in the middle. Germline CDR1 is LGHNA and CDR2 is YSLEER. CDR3 protein: CASSHGGSSYEQYF. The CDR3 DNA reads as TGCGCCAGCAGCCACGGGGGAAGCTCCTACGAGCAGTACTTC.

Only a few counts were recorded for this clone. The J gene is TRBJ2-1, the V gene TRBV4-1; D not certain. The ends were cut back, 1 base at V and 7 bases at J, with 14 bases in the middle. This CDR3 is 15 amino acids long. Germline CDR1 MGHRA, CDR2 YSYEKL. CDR3 bases: TGCGCCAGCAGCCAAGTCCTCCGCCTAGATAATGAGCAGTTCTTC. Amino acids: CASSQVLRLDNEQFF.

V usage is TRBV7-9 and J usage is TRBJ2-7; D unclear. The CDR3 extends over 16 amino acids. Germline CDR1 is SEHNR and CDR2 is FQNEAQ (reference sequence). The V end was cut by 2 bases, the J end by 0 bases, with 14 bases between. The CDR3 coding sequence is TGTGCCAGCAGCTTAAGCCCGCTCTCACCCTCCTACGAGCAGTACTTC. Amino acid sequence: CASSLSPLSPSYEQYF.

This clone has just a few counts. This sequence joins TRBV29-1 and TRBJ1-1, with D perhaps matching TRBD1 (6 bases). The CDR3 sequence is 13 residues long. CDR1 is SQVTM and CDR2 is ANQGSEA in the germline V gene. Trimming shortened V by 4 bases and J by 4 bases, and 13 bases separated the two germline ends. The CDR3 sequence: CSVALDRITEAFF. The CDR3 DNA sequence: TGCAGCGTTGCATTAGACAGGATCACTGAAGCTTTCTTT.

In nucleotides, the CDR3 is TGTGCCAGCAGTCTTCCCCACGACCCGGACAGAGAGACCCAGTACTTC. It is translated as CASSLPHDPDRETQYF. The rearrangement uses TRBV7-9 and TRBJ2-5; possibly TRBD1 for D (6 bases). The CDR3 runs 16 residues. Germline CDR1 is SEHNR and CDR2 is FQNEAQ (reference sequence). Trimming stripped 6 bases from V and 4 bases from J, with 21 bases between.

The chain joins TRBV30 to TRBJ1-2; D unresolved. The V gene lost 5 bases and the J gene lost 2 bases, with 12 bases spanning the gap. Germline loops: CDR1 GTSNPN, CDR2 SVGIG (reference sequence). This CDR3 has 13 residues. The CDR3 reads CAWDYAANYGYTF. The CDR3 DNA follows: TGTGCCTGGGACTACGCGGCGAACTATGGCTACACCTTC.